This entry describes one T cell receptor (beta chain). Its antigen is not yet known. Per-nucleotide qualities are absent, and no much larger clonotype sits a single base away. Inclusive of the bounding cysteine and phenylalanine, the CDR3 is 13 residues long. Kept here is only the CDR3 DNA, which spans 39 bases and is read in frame from base 1. V sheds 2 bases and J sheds 2 bases, leaving 6 bases between their ends. CDR1 and CDR2 were assigned from the germline V gene as SGHRS and YFSETQ. This entry comes from a study of beta chain features in type 1 diabetes (dated by TCRdb to the late 2010s). Turning to the overall study: Mean age, gender distribution, total cell number and subset yield were not different between patients and healthy donors. The study compared the TCRB repertoires of sorted circulating CD4+ T cell subsets in recently diagnosed type 1 diabetes patients with those in matched healthy donors. Naive and central memory subsets were obtained from all 30 or so donors, but regulatory and stem cell-like memory subsets were isolated from only 8 patients and roughly eight healthy donors. A total of approximately 99,000,000 sorted cells were examined across all samples, and RNA yield correlated strongly with the number of cells per subset.

Each donor gave one peripheral blood draw, averaging approximately 0.12 L, which was collected into heparinised tubes. A BD FACSAria II was used to sort naive, central memory, regulatory and stem cell-like memory CD4+ T cells with a panel that included CD45RO, CCR7, CD25, CD127, CD95 and CD27. Every sorted population had a purity above 95%. PBMCs were isolated right away by Lymphoprep density gradient centrifugation and were stained directly, without culture. So that batch effects would be minimized, each experiment stained and sorted samples in pairs, pairing one healthy donor with one patient. The entire isolated RNA was reverse transcribed using the High Capacity cDNA Reverse Transcription Kit, and thus expressed TCRB transcripts were sequenced. Deep immunoSEQ sequencing was applied to naive, central memory and regulatory T cell samples, giving an average of about 3.4 million total reads per sample. Sorted cells were lysed in RLT buffer and RNA was extracted with DNase-treated RNeasy Micro or Mini kits, depending on cell number. To prevent cross-contamination, every cell subset was processed on its own, while patient and healthy donor samples were processed together. TCRB sequences were amplified from cDNA with the immunoSEQ multiplex PCR, producing 87-bp fragments spanning the CDR3 region. Sequencing of the amplicons was performed on the Illumina HiSeq platform. Per the source publication's procedure: PCR bias was corrected computationally using synthetic template baselines, and reads within Hamming distance 2 were collapsed, with unmergeable singletons discarded. By aligning reads against IMGT, V, D and J genes, CDR3 length, and insertions or deletions at six rearrangement sites were assigned. Clonotype counts were normalized to sorted cell number within each subset before computing true diversity and Gini coefficients with the tcR R package. Repertoire sharing was quantified using the overlap coefficient calculated on TCRB nucleotide sequences. Out-of-frame TCRB sequences from naive cells were analyzed to stand in for the pre-selection repertoire. The table was pulled from immuneACCESS by TCRdb, which kept in-frame rearrangements only. Such tables lose some clones; where checked, under half of the loss comes from unresolved V genes, and the rest has no known cause. That table furnishes V, J and clone size, whereas the DNA furnished D and trimming. The sample yields over 700,000 clones; 17% were counted once. Roughly 0.025% of the sample comes from the top ten.

Overall study outcomes, separate from this receptor: Sequencing cDNA rather than genomic DNA could over-represent highly expressing activated cells, although activation and CD3 levels did not differ between groups. Shorter templates might be favored by PCR, yet because patient and control samples were amplified and corrected together, any such skew would affect both groups equally. Because the HLA sub-analyses included only small numbers of individuals, any influence of HLA type on TCRB rearrangement was left unresolved. Fewer insertions and more nucleotide deletions at VDJ recombination sites were observed in patients with type 1 diabetes, implying thymic rearrangement abnormalities. A moderate but significant shortening of TCRB CDR3 length was observed in type 1 diabetes patients in all four CD4+ subsets. Naive, central memory and regulatory TCRB repertoires appeared to be more similar among patients than among healthy donors.

The sequence links TRBV5-1 to TRBJ2-3; the D gene is unclear. The TCR originated in a young woman in good health. Material: naive CD4+ T cells from blood. According to the study, the label for this sample's cell subset or site signals: true naive CD4+ T cells. CDR3 loop: CASSFILTDTQYF. The sequenced DNA: TGCGCCAGCAGCTTCATCCTCACAGATACGCAGTATTTT.